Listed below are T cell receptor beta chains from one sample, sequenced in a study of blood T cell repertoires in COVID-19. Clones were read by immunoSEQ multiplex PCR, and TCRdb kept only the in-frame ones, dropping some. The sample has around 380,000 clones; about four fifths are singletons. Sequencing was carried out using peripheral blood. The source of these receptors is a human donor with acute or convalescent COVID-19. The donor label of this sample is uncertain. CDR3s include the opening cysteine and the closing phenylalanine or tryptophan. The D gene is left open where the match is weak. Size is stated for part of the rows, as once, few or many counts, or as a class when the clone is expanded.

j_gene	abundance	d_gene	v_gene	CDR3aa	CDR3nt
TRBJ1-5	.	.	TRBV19	CASKSQGQVFQPQHF	TGTGCCAGTAAATCGCAGGGTCAAGTATTTCAGCCCCAGCATTTT
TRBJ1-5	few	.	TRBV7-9	CASSLGGDQPQHF	TGTGCCAGCAGCTTAGGGGGGGATCAGCCCCAGCATTTT
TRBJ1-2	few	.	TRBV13	CASSPQTQGGRGYTF	TGTGCCAGCAGCCCTCAAACCCAGGGAGGGCGAGGCTACACCTTC
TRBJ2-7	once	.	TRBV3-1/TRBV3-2	CASSQEFSVNYEQYF	TGTGCCAGCAGCCAAGAGTTTTCGGTAAACTACGAGCAGTACTTC
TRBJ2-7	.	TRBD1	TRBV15	CATSRVGTGSFGQYF	TGTGCCACCAGCAGAGTCGGGACAGGGTCCTTCGGGCAGTACTTC
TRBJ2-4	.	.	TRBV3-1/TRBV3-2	CASSQERTGPKNIQYF	TGTGCCAGCAGCCAAGAACGGACTGGACCAAAAAACATTCAGTACTTC
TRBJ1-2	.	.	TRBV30	CAWSGGLYGYTF	TGTGCCTGGAGTGGGGGGCTGTATGGCTACACCTTC
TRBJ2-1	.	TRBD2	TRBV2	CASSGLSGRAYNEQFF	TGTGCCAGCAGTGGTCTTAGCGGGAGGGCTTACAATGAGCAGTTCTTC
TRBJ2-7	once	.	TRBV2	CASSESWDISYEQYF	TGTGCCAGCAGTGAATCCTGGGACATCTCCTACGAGCAGTACTTC
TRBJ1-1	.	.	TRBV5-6	CASSLRGTEAFF	TGTGCCAGCAGCTTGAGAGGGACAGAAGCTTTCTTT
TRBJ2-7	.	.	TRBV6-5	CASSYSTSSYEQYF	TGTGCCAGCAGTTACTCGACTAGTTCCTACGAGCAGTACTTC
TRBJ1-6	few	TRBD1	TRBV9	CASSVTGDNSPLHF	TGTGCCAGCAGCGTGACAGGGGATAATTCACCCCTCCACTTT
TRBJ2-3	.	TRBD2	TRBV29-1	CSVESTSGVDTQYF	TGCAGCGTTGAGTCCACTAGCGGGGTAGATACGCAGTATTTT
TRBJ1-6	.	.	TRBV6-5	CASSWESSYNSPLHF	TGTGCCAGCAGTTGGGAGAGCTCCTATAATTCACCCCTCCACTTT
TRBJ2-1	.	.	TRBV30	CAWSLAGRYNEQFF	TGTGCCTGGAGTTTGGCGGGGCGATACAATGAGCAGTTCTTC
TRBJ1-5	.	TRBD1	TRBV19	CASSYRSGTGGQPQHF	TGTGCCAGTAGTTATCGATCCGGGACAGGGGGTCAGCCCCAGCATTTT
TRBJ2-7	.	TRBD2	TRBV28	CASSLPGGLYEQYF	TGTGCCAGCAGTTTACCGGGAGGCCTATACGAGCAGTACTTC